What follows describes a single TCR beta chain. Its antigen has not been determined. Per-nucleotide qualities are absent, and no much larger clonotype sits a single base away. Genomic DNA was extracted with the Qiagen DNeasy kit from unsorted PBMCs and from negatively selected CD4+ and CD8+ fractions. TCR beta CDR3 regions were amplified by immunoSEQ multiplex PCR using primers annealing to V and J segments. A synthetic immune receptor repertoire was used to minimize amplification bias, and any remaining bias was removed computationally after sequencing. On the authors' methods: Custom Python scripts were used to quantify repertoire diversity as the Shannon entropy index. Unsorted, CD4+ and CD8+ repertoires were examined separately, except in combined analyses, for which CD4+ and CD8+ sequences were merged in silico. A clone was considered expanded if an increase in frequency of at least 2-fold after treatment relative to C1D1 was found, and a pseudocount of 0.5 was applied to clones undetected at baseline. Singleton clones were defined as clones with 0 or 1 copy at C1D1, and non-singleton clones were defined as clones with 2 or more copies. Clones expanded in unsorted samples were assigned a CD4+, CD8+ or unknown annotation through matching of protein sequences in sorted samples from the same patient. Wilcoxon tests on paired samples were used to test changes in diversity from C1D1 to C4D1. TCRdb limited this immuneACCESS table to in-frame rearrangements with V and J called. A share of clones is missing; checked studies link under half to unresolved V genes, and the rest is unexplained. That table gives V, J and clone size, and the DNA gave D and trimming. Here the sample has 30,000 or so clones; about 85% occur a single time. The ten top clones hold about 2.4% of the sample.

The sample's time point label, in plain terms: cycle 1 day 1 (C1D1), immediately before nivolumab initiation. All trial patients had relapsed after autologous stem cell transplantation, with cohorts A, B and C differing in prior brentuximab vedotin exposure. Magnetic negative selection with a Miltenyi CD4+ T cell isolation kit was used to purify CD4+ T cells from thawed PBMCs. A total of fewer than 70 patients with relapsed/refractory classical Hodgkin lymphoma made up the trial cohort, and each patient's best overall response was complete response, partial response or progressive disease. Trial patients were treated with single-agent nivolumab in the multi-cohort phase II CheckMate 205 trial. An independent review committee assessed best overall response by applying the 2007 International Working Group response criteria. Trial PBMCs were collected just before the start of nivolumab (C1D1) and during therapy at cycle 2 day 1 and cycle 4 day 1. Peripheral blood was collected in 8 mL Vacutainer Cell Preparation Tubes, from which PBMCs were isolated by centrifugation and then cryopreserved. Purified CD4+ and CD8+ fractions were prepared only for cases in which an additional PBMC sample was available. Magnetically labelled cells were depleted on LS columns in a quadroMACS separator, and the flow-through was collected as the purified fraction.

These data belong to a study of PD-1 blockade in classical Hodgkin lymphoma (dated by TCRdb to the early 2020s). About the full investigation: Nivolumab dosing was 3 mg/kg intravenously every 2 weeks, continuing until either disease progression or unacceptable toxicity. A peripheral blood immune signature of response to PD-1 blockade in classical Hodgkin lymphoma was defined using TCR beta sequencing and CyTOF.

V and J are trimmed by 6 bases and 7 bases, and the gene matches miss 9 bases of the junction. The germline V gene supplies CDR1 MNHNS and CDR2 SASEGT. The CDR3 holds 14 amino acids from the cysteine to the phenylalanine. Just the 42-base CDR3 DNA is kept, in frame starting at base 1. What the research found in general, with its limitations: Newly diagnosed patients were reported to have lower baseline TCR diversity than healthy donors, and relapsed/refractory patients were reported to have lower baseline TCR diversity still. Among trial patients, those achieving complete response had baseline diversity similar to that of newly diagnosed patients, while diversity was significantly lower in partial responders and progressors. A significant rise by C4D1 was seen in CD4+ but not CD8+ TCR diversity (p=0.0027 vs p=0.16), with the rise being most apparent in complete responders (p=0.02). Patients starting nivolumab less than 1 year after ASCT had lower diversity and were excluded from later analyses to avoid confounding by immune reconstitution. The study was limited to a single clinical trial cohort, and causes of repertoire differences, possibly disease activity or prior therapy, remained undefined.

This chain is built from TRBV6-1 and TRBJ1-5, with TRBD1 matching 7 junction bases. The receptor was isolated from a human donor with classical Hodgkin lymphoma. Here the sequenced sample was CD4+ T cells from blood, taken at baseline. The base sequence is TGTGCCAGCAGCGTGGACAGGTTCGGCCAGCCCCAGCATTTT. It is translated as CASSVDRFGQPQHF.